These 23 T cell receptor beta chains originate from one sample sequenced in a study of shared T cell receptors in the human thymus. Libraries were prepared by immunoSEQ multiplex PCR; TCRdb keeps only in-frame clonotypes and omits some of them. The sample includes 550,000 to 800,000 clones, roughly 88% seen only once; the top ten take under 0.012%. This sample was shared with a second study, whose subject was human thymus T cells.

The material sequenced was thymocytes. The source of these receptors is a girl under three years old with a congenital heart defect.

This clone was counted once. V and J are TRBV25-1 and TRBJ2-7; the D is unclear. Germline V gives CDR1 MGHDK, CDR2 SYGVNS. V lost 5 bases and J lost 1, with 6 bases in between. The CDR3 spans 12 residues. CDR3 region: CASSSQSYEQYF. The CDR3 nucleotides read TGTGCCAGCAGTTCCCAATCCTACGAGCAGTACTTC.

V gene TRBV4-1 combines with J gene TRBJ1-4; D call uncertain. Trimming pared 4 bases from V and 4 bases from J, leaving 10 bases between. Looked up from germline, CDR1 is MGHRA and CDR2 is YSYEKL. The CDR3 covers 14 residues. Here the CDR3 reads CASSRRRFNEKLFF. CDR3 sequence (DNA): TGCGCCAGCAGCCGTAGGAGGTTTAATGAAAAACTGTTTTTT.

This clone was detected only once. The CDR3 loop is CATSRDRAGESNGYTF. CDR3 nucleotides: TGTGCCACCAGCAGAGATAGGGCAGGGGAGTCGAATGGCTACACCTTC. The chain couples TRBV15 to TRBJ1-2; D possibly corresponds to TRBD1 (6 bases). V was pared by 0 bases and J by 6 bases, with 17 bases between. Germline CDR1 reads LNHNV; CDR2 reads YYDKDF (reference sequence). The CDR3 contains 16 residues.

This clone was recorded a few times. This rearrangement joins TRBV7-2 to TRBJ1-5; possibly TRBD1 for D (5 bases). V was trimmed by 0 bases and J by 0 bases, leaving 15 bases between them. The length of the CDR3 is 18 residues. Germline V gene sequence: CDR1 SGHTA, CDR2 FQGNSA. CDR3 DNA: TGTGCCAGCAGCTTAGCGCCCCCGACAGATTATAGCAATCAGCCCCAGCATTTT. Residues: CASSLAPPTDYSNQPQHF.

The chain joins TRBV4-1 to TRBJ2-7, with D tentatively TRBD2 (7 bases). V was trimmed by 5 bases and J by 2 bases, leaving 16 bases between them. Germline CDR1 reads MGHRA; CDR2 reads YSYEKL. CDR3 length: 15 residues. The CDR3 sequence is CASSSKGGTPYEQYF. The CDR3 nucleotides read TGCGCCAGCAGCTCCAAGGGGGGGACTCCCTACGAGCAGTACTTC.

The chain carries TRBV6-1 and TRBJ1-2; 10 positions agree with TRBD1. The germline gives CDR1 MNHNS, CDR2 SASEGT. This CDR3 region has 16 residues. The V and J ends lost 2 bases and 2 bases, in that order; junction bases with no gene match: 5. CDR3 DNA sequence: TGTGCCAGCAGTGAACCGGGACAGGGGACCAACTATGGCTACACCTTC. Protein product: CASSEPGQGTNYGYTF.

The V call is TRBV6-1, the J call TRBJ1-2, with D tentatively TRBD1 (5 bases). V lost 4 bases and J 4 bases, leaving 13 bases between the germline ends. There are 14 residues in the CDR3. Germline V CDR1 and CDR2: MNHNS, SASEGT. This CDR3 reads CASSAGAGPYGYTF. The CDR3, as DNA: TGTGCCAGCAGTGCTGGGGCAGGGCCCTATGGCTACACCTTC.

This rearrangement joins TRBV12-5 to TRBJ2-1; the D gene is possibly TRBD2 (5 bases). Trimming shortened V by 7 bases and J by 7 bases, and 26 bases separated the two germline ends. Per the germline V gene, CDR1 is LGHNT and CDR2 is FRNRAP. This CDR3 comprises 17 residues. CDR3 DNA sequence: TGTGCTAGTGATAGGGATAGCTTGGACCCGGGGAAAAATGAGCAGTTCTTC. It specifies CASDRDSLDPGKNEQFF.

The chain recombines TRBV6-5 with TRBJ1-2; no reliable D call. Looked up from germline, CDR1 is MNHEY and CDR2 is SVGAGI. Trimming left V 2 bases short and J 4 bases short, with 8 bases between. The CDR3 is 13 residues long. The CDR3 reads CASSYGATYGYTF. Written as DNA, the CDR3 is TGTGCCAGCAGTTACGGAGCCACCTATGGCTACACCTTC.

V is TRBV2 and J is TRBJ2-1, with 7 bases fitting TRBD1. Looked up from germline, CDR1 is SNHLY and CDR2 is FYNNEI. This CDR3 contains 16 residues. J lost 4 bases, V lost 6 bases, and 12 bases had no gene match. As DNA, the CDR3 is TGTGCCAGCAGGACCCCGGGACAGTCGATATACAATGAGCAGTTCTTC. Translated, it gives CASRTPGQSIYNEQFF. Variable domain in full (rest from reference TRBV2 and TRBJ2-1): EPEVTQTPSHQVTQMGQEVILRCVPISNHLYFYWYRQILGQKVEFLVSFYNNEISEKSEIFDDQFSVERPDGSNFTLKIRSTKLEDSAMYFCASRTPGQSIYNEQFFGPGTRLTVL.

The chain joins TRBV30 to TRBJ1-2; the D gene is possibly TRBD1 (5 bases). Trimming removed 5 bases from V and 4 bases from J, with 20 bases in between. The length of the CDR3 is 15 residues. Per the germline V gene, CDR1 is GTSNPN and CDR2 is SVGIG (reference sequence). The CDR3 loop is CAWYKPRGLRYGYTF. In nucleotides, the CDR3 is TGTGCCTGGTACAAGCCCCGGGGACTTCGCTATGGCTACACCTTC.

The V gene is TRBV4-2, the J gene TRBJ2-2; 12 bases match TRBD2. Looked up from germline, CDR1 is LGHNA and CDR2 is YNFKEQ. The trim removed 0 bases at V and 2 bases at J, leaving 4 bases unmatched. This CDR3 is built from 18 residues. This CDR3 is CASSQELAGGDNTGELFF. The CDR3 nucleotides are TGTGCCAGCAGCCAAGAACTAGCGGGGGGTGACAACACCGGGGAGCTGTTTTTT.

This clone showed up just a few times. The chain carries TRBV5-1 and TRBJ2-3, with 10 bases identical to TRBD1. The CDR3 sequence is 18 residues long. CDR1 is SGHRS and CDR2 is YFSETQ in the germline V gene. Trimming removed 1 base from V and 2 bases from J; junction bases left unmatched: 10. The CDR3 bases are TGCGCCAGCAGCTTGCAACCTCGGACAGGGGGTTCCACAGATACGCAGTATTTT. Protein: CASSLQPRTGGSTDTQYF.

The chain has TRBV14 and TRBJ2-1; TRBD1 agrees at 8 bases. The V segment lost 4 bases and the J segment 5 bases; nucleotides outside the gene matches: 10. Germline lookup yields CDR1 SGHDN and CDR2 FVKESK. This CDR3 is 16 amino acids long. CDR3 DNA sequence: TGTGCCAGCAGCCGGACCCCCGGGACAGGTCACAATGAGCAGTTCTTC. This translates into CASSRTPGTGHNEQFF.

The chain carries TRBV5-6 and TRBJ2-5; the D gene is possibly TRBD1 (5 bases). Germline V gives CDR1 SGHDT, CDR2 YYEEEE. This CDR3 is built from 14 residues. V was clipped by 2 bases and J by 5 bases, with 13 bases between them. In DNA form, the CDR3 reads TGTGCCAGCAGCTTTCCGGACAATCCGGAGACCCAGTACTTC. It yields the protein CASSFPDNPETQYF.

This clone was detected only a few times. CDR3 loop: CASHGGGAYEQYF. Written as DNA, the CDR3 is TGTGCCAGCCACGGGGGGGGAGCCTACGAGCAGTACTTC. The chain uses TRBV5-4 and TRBJ2-7; 8 bases are a match to TRBD2. The CDR3 is 13 residues long. Germline V lookup: CDR1 SGHNT, CDR2 YYREEE (reference sequence). V lost 7 bases to trimming and J lost 2 bases; unmatched junction nucleotides: 5.

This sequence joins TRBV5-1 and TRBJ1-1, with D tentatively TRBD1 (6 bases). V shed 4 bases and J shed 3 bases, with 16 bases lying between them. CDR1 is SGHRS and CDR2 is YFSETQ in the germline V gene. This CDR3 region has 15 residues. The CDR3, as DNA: TGCGCCAGCAGCCTCCTTCACAGGGACGACACTGAAGCTTTCTTT. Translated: CASSLLHRDDTEAFF.

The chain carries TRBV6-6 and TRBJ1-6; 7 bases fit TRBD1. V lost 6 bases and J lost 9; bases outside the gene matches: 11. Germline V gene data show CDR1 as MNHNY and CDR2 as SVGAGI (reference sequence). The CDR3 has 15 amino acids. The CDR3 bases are TGTGCCAGCAGCCACATACAGGGGTTAAGTTCACCCCTCCACTTT. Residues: CASSHIQGLSSPLHF.

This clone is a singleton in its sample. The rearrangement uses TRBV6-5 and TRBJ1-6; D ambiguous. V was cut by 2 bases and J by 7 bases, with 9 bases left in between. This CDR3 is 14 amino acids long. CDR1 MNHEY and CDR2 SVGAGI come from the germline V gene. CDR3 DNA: TGTGCCAGCAGTTACCTGTCGGGGAATTCACCCCTCCACTTT. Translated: CASSYLSGNSPLHF.

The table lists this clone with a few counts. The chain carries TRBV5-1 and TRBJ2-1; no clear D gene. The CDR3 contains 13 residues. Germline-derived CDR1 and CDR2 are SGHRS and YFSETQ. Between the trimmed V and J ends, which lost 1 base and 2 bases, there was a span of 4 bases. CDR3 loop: CASSLCAYNEQFF. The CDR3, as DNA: TGCGCCAGCAGCTTGTGCGCCTACAATGAGCAGTTCTTC.

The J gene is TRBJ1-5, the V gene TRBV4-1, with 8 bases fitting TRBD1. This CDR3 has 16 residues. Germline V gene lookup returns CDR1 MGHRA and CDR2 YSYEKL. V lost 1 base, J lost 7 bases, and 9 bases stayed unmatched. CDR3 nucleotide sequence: TGCGCCAGCAGCCAAGTTCCAGGGGGCATTCGACAGCCCCAGCATTTT. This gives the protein CASSQVPGGIRQPQHF.

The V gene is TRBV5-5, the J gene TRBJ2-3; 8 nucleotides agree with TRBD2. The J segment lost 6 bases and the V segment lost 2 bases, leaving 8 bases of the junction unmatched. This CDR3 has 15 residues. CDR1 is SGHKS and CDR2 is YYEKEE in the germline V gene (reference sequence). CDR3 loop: CASSLSGGPSDTQYF. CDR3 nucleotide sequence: TGTGCCAGCAGCTTAAGCGGGGGCCCTTCGGATACGCAGTATTTT. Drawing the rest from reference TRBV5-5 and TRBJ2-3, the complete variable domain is DAGVTQSPTHLIKTRGQQVTLRCSPISGHKSVSWYQQVLGQGPQFIFQYYEKEERGRGNFPDRFSARQFPNYSSELNVNALLLGDSALYLCASSLSGGPSDTQYFGPGTRLTVL.

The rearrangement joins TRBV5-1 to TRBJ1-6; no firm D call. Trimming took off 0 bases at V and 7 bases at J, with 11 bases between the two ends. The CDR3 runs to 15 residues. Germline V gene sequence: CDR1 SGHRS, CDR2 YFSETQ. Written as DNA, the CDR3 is TGCGCCAGCAGCTTGGCCTCGGGAACCAATTCACCCCTCCACTTT. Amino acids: CASSLASGTNSPLHF.